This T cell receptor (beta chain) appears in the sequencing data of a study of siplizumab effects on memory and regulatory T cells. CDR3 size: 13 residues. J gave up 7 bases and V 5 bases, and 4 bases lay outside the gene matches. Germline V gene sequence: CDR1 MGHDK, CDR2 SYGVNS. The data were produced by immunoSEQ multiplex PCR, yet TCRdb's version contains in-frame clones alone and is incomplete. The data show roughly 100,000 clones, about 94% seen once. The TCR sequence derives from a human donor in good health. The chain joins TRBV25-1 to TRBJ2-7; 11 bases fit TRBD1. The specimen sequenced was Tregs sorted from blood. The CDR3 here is CASSRTGGGEQYF. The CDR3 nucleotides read TGTGCCAGCAGTAGGACAGGGGGCGGGGAGCAGTACTTC.